These 4 T cell receptor beta chains came from one sample sequenced in a study of CXCR3-negative and CXCR3-positive naive CD8 T cells (dated by TCRdb to 2018 to 2020). General conclusions and limits of the study: Compared with CXCR3-negative naive cells, CXCR3-positive naive cells had TRB CDR3s with higher hydrophobicity (lower Kidera factor 4), lower energy, and higher strength and volume indices.

Their antigens are not known. Data came from a NextSeq 550. The Human TCR Profiling Kit (MiLaboratory) was used to make UMI-labeled 5' RACE TRB cDNA libraries. Following reprocessing of the reads by TCRdb, the data hold one row per CDR3 protein sequence and no DNA is available. This specimen's table enumerates some 140,000 distinct CDR3 sequences. In total, the top ten clones hold under 0.5% of the sample. Sequenced: naive CXCR3+ CD8+ T cells from blood. The cell subset or site label here, explained by the study, means: CD45RO-CCR7+CD27+CD95- naive CD8+ T cells expressing CXCR3 (TNR3+). The receptors come from a human donor in good health. Some clones in this sample may be carry-over from other donors' samples.

The gene calls are TRBV6-1 and TRBJ1-2; TCRdb returns TRBD1, unconfirmable since there is no DNA. The germline V gene encodes CDR1 MNHNS and CDR2 SASEGT. This CDR3 region has 15 residues. This CDR3 reads CASSEYPGRRYGYTF.

This rearrangement joins TRBV20-1 to TRBJ2-7; TCRdb's assignment of TRBD2 cannot be checked, as there is no DNA. Germline CDR1 reads DFQATT; CDR2 reads SNEGSKA (reference sequence). The CDR3 sequence is 15 residues long. CDR3 sequence reads: CSARFSGEGLYEQYF.

The chain combines TRBV5-4 with TRBJ2-1; TCRdb names TRBD2, which stays unverified in the absence of DNA. The CDR3 runs 16 residues. CDR1 and CDR2 from the germline V gene are SGHNT and YYREEE (reference sequence). The CDR3 region is CASSFRPLAGGNEQFF.

The V gene is TRBV2, the J gene TRBJ2-5; with no DNA, the TCRdb D assignment of TRBD1 cannot be verified. The CDR3 loop spans 15 amino acids. CDR1 is SNHLY and CDR2 is FYNNEI in the germline V gene. This CDR3 is CASSWTGVGQETQYF.